These 21 T cell receptor beta chains were sequenced from one sample in a study of T cells after yellow fever vaccination. TCRdb passed the 5' RACE reads through MiXCR, listing each CDR3 protein once. This repertoire shows just under 600,000 distinct CDR3 sequences, roughly 12% found once; its top ten account for over 12%. The specimen comprised PBMCs, sampled on the day of the yellow fever booster vaccination. These receptor sequences come from a man aged 25-40 years who received the YFV17D yellow fever vaccine.

This clonotype turned up a few times. The rearrangement uses TRBV6-1 and TRBJ2-7; 14 nucleotides line up with TRBD2. V lost 6 bases, J lost 5 bases, and 12 bases stayed unmatched. The germline V gene encodes CDR1 MNHNS and CDR2 SASEGT. The CDR3 length is 17 residues. The CDR3 nucleotides are TGTGCCAGCAGATTGGGACTAGCGGGAGATAGGGGCGACGAGCAGTACTTC. This codes for CASRLGLAGDRGDEQYF.

This clonotype was seen more than once but under ten times. The chain recombines TRBV9 with TRBJ2-3; D tentatively reads TRBD1 or TRBD2 (7 bases each). Germline V gene data show CDR1 as SGDLS and CDR2 as YYNGEE. CDR3 size: 16 residues. The V end lost 3 bases, the J end lost 2 bases, and 16 bases lay between the germline ends. The CDR3 spells CASSAQGGYTTDTQYF. The CDR3 DNA reads as TGTGCCAGCAGCGCCCAGGGGGGGTATACCACAGATACGCAGTATTTT.

This clonotype was observed a handful of times. The chain uses TRBV20-1 and TRBJ2-3; D is uncertain. V lost 6 bases to trimming and J lost 4 bases, with 11 bases between them. Germline lookup yields CDR1 DFQATT and CDR2 SNEGSKA (reference sequence). This CDR3 contains 12 residues. The CDR3 loop is CSATQAPDTQYF. The CDR3 region has the DNA TGCAGTGCCACACAAGCCCCAGATACGCAGTATTTT.

This clonotype appeared a few times. The chain uses TRBV12-3 or TRBV12-4 and TRBJ1-5; 9 bases are shared with TRBD1. CDR3 size: 13 residues. The V segment lost 6 bases and the J segment 6 bases; nucleotides outside the gene matches: 3. Here the CDR3 DNA reads TGTGCCAGCAGGGGACAGGGAGGTCAGCCCCAGCATTTT. It translates to CASRGQGGQPQHF.

This clonotype was recorded a few times. The chain has TRBV11-2 and TRBJ2-3, with no clear D. There are 13 residues in the CDR3. The germline V and J ends were trimmed by 2 bases and 3 bases, with 6 bases remaining between them. CDR1 and CDR2 from the germline V gene are SGHAT and FQNNGV. CDR3 sequence (DNA): TGTGCCAGCAGCTTACCACAGACAGATACGCAGTATTTT. Translating it yields CASSLPQTDTQYF.

The rearrangement links TRBV5-4 to TRBJ2-3, with 7 bases aligning to TRBD2. The CDR3 contains 16 residues. Unmatched junction bases numbered 7, after V lost 0 bases and J lost 3 bases. The germline V gene encodes CDR1 SGHNT and CDR2 YYREEE (reference sequence). The chain's CDR3 is CASSLGGLGNTDTQYF. CDR3 DNA: TGTGCCAGCAGCTTGGGCGGACTAGGAAATACAGATACGCAGTATTTT.

The V and J genes are TRBV9 and TRBJ1-4; 10 positions match TRBD1. The CDR3 has 16 amino acids. Germline CDR1 and CDR2: SGDLS and YYNGEE. Trimming took 0 bases from V and 7 from J; bases not matched to a gene: 6. Here the CDR3 reads CASSVAPGDRGEKLFF. In nucleotides, the CDR3 is TGTGCCAGCAGCGTAGCCCCAGGGGACAGGGGTGAAAAACTGTTTTTT.

This clonotype turned up a few times. The chain is built from TRBV6-1 and TRBJ1-4, with TRBD1 as a possible D gene (6 bases). Germline V gene lookup returns CDR1 MNHNS and CDR2 SASEGT. Trimming shortened V by 6 bases and J by 4 bases, and 12 bases separated the two germline ends. The CDR3 extends over 14 amino acids. CDR3 nucleotides: TGTGCCAGCAGCCCGGGGGCGCATAATGAAAAACTGTTTTTT. It encodes CASSPGAHNEKLFF.

A few counts support this clonotype. This rearrangement joins TRBV6-2 or TRBV6-3 to TRBJ2-1; possibly TRBD1 or TRBD2 for D (5 bases each). Germline V lookup: CDR1 MNHEY, CDR2 SVGEGT. CDR3 size: 14 residues. V was shortened by 3 bases and J by 6 bases, with 12 bases between the two germline ends. The CDR3 DNA follows: TGTGCCAGCAGTTATACGGGGCGCATCAATGAGCAGTTCTTC. It yields the protein CASSYTGRINEQFF.

The CDR3 DNA sequence: TGTGCCAGCAGTACCCATAATAATGAAAAACTGTTTTTT. Its protein product is CASSTHNNEKLFF. The V and J genes are TRBV6-1 and TRBJ1-4, with unresolved D. This CDR3 has 13 amino acids. CDR1 MNHNS and CDR2 SASEGT come from the germline V gene. Trimming removed 5 bases at V and 4 bases at J, with 8 bases between.

The chain employs TRBV29-1 and TRBJ2-7; unclear D gene. With 1 base removed from V and 6 bases from J, the gap between germline ends came to 13 bases. Germline CDR1 reads SQVTM; CDR2 reads ANQGSEA. CDR3 size: 13 residues. The CDR3 sequence is CSVEAGTVREQYF. As DNA, the CDR3 is TGCAGCGTTGAAGCCGGAACAGTTCGCGAGCAGTACTTC.

The chain uses TRBV5-1 and TRBJ2-7; no clear D. CDR3 length: 13 residues. Trimming cost V 4 bases and J 5 bases, with 13 bases left between them. Germline V gene lookup returns CDR1 SGHRS and CDR2 YFSETQ. CDR3 nucleotides: TGCGCCAGCAGCGCCCAAAGCCGGCACGAGCAGTACTTC. Encoded protein: CASSAQSRHEQYF. Based on the CDR3 plus reference TRBV5-1 and TRBJ2-7, the full variable domain is KAGVTQTPRYLIKTRGQQVTLSCSPISGHRSVSWYQQTPGQGLQFLFEYFSETQRNKGNFPGRFSGRQFSNSRSEMNVSTLELGDSALYLCASSAQSRHEQYFGPGTRLTVT.

J is TRBJ1-1 and V is TRBV29-1; weak D call: TRBD1 (5 bases). The CDR3 runs to 13 residues. Per the germline V gene, CDR1 is SQVTM and CDR2 is ANQGSEA. V was cut by 7 bases and J by 4 bases, with 16 bases left in between. CDR3 nucleotide sequence: TGCAGCGCCGGGGACGGGGGTTTCACTGAAGCTTTCTTT. This encodes CSAGDGGFTEAFF. The full variable domain, with the rest looked up from reference TRBV29-1 and TRBJ1-1, is SAVISQKPSRDICQRGTSLTIQCQVDSQVTMMFWYRQQPGQSLTLIATANQGSEATYESGFVIDKFPISRPNLTFSTLTVSNMSPEDSSIYLCSAGDGGFTEAFFGQGTRLTVV.

The chain is built from TRBV5-8 and TRBJ2-6, with no clear D. CDR1 and CDR2 from the germline V gene are SGHTS and YDEGEE. This CDR3 has 17 amino acids. The ends were cut back, 2 bases at V and 0 bases at J, with 12 bases in the middle. The CDR3 nucleotides read TGTGCCAGCAGCTTTGGCAGGACCCCCTCTGGGGCCAACGTCCTGACTTTC. As protein: CASSFGRTPSGANVLTF.

The CDR3 sequence: CATSSPGTAFKQYF. The CDR3, as DNA: TGTGCCACCAGCAGCCCCGGGACAGCCTTTAAGCAGTACTTC. J is TRBJ2-7 and V is TRBV15; 7 bases are a match to TRBD1. The CDR3 runs to 14 residues. V shed 3 bases, J shed 8 bases, and the junction held 10 bases outside the gene matches. CDR1 and CDR2 (germline): LNHNV, YYDKDF (reference sequence).

This clonotype has a handful of counts. The V and J genes are TRBV20-1 and TRBJ2-5; D ambiguous. Germline assignment: CDR1 DFQATT and CDR2 SNEGSKA (reference sequence). This CDR3 region has 11 residues. V was trimmed by 6 bases and J by 5 bases, leaving 10 bases between them. CDR3 loop: CSAQSWETQYF. The DNA for the CDR3 is TGCAGTGCCCAATCCTGGGAGACCCAGTACTTC.

This sequence joins TRBV20-1 and TRBJ2-1, with 8 bases identical to TRBD2. The CDR3 spans 16 residues. V shed 6 bases and J 0 bases; nucleotides not matched to a gene: 10. Germline-derived CDR1 and CDR2 are DFQATT and SNEGSKA (reference sequence). CDR3 nucleotides: TGCAGTGCCCCTTCCCGGACTAGCTCCTCCTACAATGAGCAGTTCTTC. Translating it yields CSAPSRTSSSYNEQFF.

This clonotype was observed a handful of times. The J gene is TRBJ2-1, the V gene TRBV29-1; TRBD2 matches 13 bases. The CDR3 runs 14 residues. V lost 4 bases to trimming and J lost 9 bases; unmatched junction nucleotides: 6. Germline-derived CDR1 and CDR2 are SQVTM and ANQGSEA. The CDR3 nucleotides are TGCAGCGTTGGGGGACTAGCGGGATCGGTTGAGCAGTTCTTC. Its translation: CSVGGLAGSVEQFF.

There are many counts of this clonotype. The chain couples TRBV10-3 to TRBJ2-2; 13 bases match TRBD2. Trimming removed 2 bases from V and 3 bases from J; junction bases left unmatched: 0. Germline V gene data show CDR1 as ENHRY and CDR2 as SYGVKD. The CDR3 runs to 16 residues. CDR3 bases: TGTGCCATCAGTGAGGGACTAGCGGGGGACACCGGGGAGCTGTTTTTT. Amino acids: CAISEGLAGDTGELFF.

This clonotype was recorded at least ten times. The chain is built from TRBV6-2 or TRBV6-3 and TRBJ2-1; D remains unclear. Germline V gene sequence: CDR1 MNHEY, CDR2 SVGEGT. Trimming cost V 0 bases and J 5 bases, with 5 bases left between them. This CDR3 has 13 residues. The CDR3 sequence is CASSYSRNNEQFF. The CDR3 bases are TGTGCCAGCAGTTACTCCCGAAACAATGAGCAGTTCTTC.

This chain joins TRBV7-3 and TRBJ1-2; D is uncertain. V gave up 2 bases and J gave up 2 bases, with 9 bases separating them. The germline V gene has CDR1 SGHTA and CDR2 FQGTGA. The CDR3 is 14 residues long. CDR3: CASSLSHQNYGYTF. CDR3 in DNA: TGTGCCAGCAGCTTATCACATCAAAACTATGGCTACACCTTC.